The sequence of this T cell receptor (beta chain) was determined in a study of OX40 agonist ivuxolimab in advanced cancers. The wider study: The dose-escalation group included hepatocellular carcinoma, melanoma, renal cell carcinoma and head and neck cancer. Treatment received earlier with anti-PD-1, anti-PD-L1 or anti-CTLA-4 agents was allowed, and over 35% had some.

Sequencing used immunoSEQ multiplex PCR; TCRdb keeps in-frame clones, though not all of them. The sample has about 77,000 clones, over 85% seen once. This CDR3 has 12 residues. Trimming cost V 5 bases and J 3 bases, with 4 bases left between them. The germline V gene encodes CDR1 SNHLY and CDR2 FYNNEI. Study outcomes and limitations: Blood T cells, both CD4+ and CD8+, expanded clonally by week 6 at 0.1 to 3.0 mg/kg. Partial responders dosed at 0.1-3.0 mg/kg displayed clonal expansion ranking among the lowest.

This clone turned up a few times. Its antigen is not known. The J gene is TRBJ2-2, the V gene TRBV2; D gene uncertain. This clonotype originated in an adult with an advanced solid tumor such as melanoma, head and neck, liver or kidney cancer. The sample here was CD4+ or CD8+ T cells sorted from blood, taken in a trial of the OX40 agonist ivuxolimab. CDR3 protein: CASSYHTGELFF. The DNA of the CDR3 is TGTGCCAGCAGTTATCACACCGGGGAGCTGTTTTTT.